This TCR beta chain was identified in a study of cytomegalovirus exposure and HLA in healthy donors. Study outcomes and limitations: Some TCR beta chains (approximately 180 of them) were listed as cytomegalovirus-associated.

Trimming took 4 bases from V and 4 from J; bases not matched to a gene: 11. This CDR3 is 16 amino acids long. Germline CDR1 is LNHDA and CDR2 is SQIVND (reference sequence). This clone was detected a few times. Its antigen is as yet unknown. Assay used: immunoSEQ multiplex PCR; TCRdb lists only in-frame clones, some missing. The table lists around 93,000 clones, 85% of them singletons. This receptor was taken from a man between 18 and 35 years old in good health and CMV-seropositive. The V and J genes are TRBV19 and TRBJ1-2; 8 nucleotides match TRBD1. The sequencing input was PBMCs. Here the CDR3 reads CASSTGGQGLSYGYTF. CDR3 sequence (DNA): TGTGCCAGTAGTACAGGAGGACAGGGTTTGAGCTATGGCTACACCTTC.